This TCR beta chain was recorded in a study of cytomegalovirus exposure and HLA in healthy donors. Turning to the study itself: The Caucasian-associated ancestry cluster held around 76% of 350 to 450 genotyped donors. Overall study results and limits: Judged likely to be a sequencing artifact was a cluster of highly shared sequence variants. Follow-up analysis found HLA locus-dependent TCR association rates, highest for DRB1 and lowest for HLA-C. The records held CMV serostatus as the only immune exposure information.

PCR primers comprised 60 Vbeta and 13 Jbeta primers. The data were produced by immunoSEQ multiplex PCR, yet TCRdb's version contains in-frame clones alone and is incomplete. The sample has approximately 240,000 clones, 77% seen once. Turning to this clone: Its antigen remains unidentified.

Germline-derived CDR1 and CDR2 are SGHRS and YFSETQ. The length of the CDR3 is 13 residues. The V and J ends lost 3 bases and 6 bases respectively, with 13 bases between them. Sequences were obtained from PBMCs. The TCR was taken from an older woman in good health and CMV-seropositive. V and J are TRBV5-1 and TRBJ2-7, with D unclear. In DNA form, the CDR3 reads TGCGCCAGCAGCTCTTACGTTCTCGGCGAGCAGTACTTC. Protein sequence: CASSSYVLGEQYF.